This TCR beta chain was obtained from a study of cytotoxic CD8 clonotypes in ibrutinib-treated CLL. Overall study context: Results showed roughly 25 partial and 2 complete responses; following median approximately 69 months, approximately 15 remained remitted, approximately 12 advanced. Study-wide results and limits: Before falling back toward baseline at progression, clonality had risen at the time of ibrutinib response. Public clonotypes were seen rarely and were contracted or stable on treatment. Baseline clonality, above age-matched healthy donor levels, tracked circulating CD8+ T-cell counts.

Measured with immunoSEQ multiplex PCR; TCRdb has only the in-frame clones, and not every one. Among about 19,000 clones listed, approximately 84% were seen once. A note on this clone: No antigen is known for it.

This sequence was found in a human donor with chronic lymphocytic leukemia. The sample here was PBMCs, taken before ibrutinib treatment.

CDR3 sequence reads: CASSQGGQNTEAFF. The CDR3 DNA follows: TGTGCCAGCAGCCAAGGAGGACAGAACACTGAAGCTTTCTTT. The chain joins TRBV4-2 to TRBJ1-1; TRBD1 is a possible D gene (5 bases). The germline V gene encodes CDR1 LGHNA and CDR2 YNFKEQ. V dropped 1 base and J dropped 1 base, with 7 bases sitting between them. This CDR3 is 14 amino acids long.